One sample yielded the 18 T cell receptor beta chains listed below, sequenced in a study of blood T cell repertoires in COVID-19. Clones were sequenced by immunoSEQ multiplex PCR, and TCRdb holds only the in-frame ones, with some missing. The sample gives 200,000 to 250,000 clones, around four fifths of which show up once; around 8% is in the top ten. The specimen sequenced was peripheral blood. The receptors here all came from a woman aged 80 or over with COVID-19, enrolled during active disease.

The chain carries TRBV5-1 and TRBJ2-7; 9 nucleotides match TRBD1. Germline CDR1 is SGHRS and CDR2 is YFSETQ. This CDR3 spans 15 amino acids. J was trimmed by 3 bases and V by 2 bases; bases with no gene match: 6. As DNA, the CDR3 is TGCGCCAGCAGCTTATTGGGGACAGGGAACTACGAGCAGTACTTC. Protein: CASSLLGTGNYEQYF.

The chain recombines TRBV7-9 with TRBJ1-1, with D perhaps TRBD1 (6 bases). Germline values: CDR1 SEHNR, CDR2 FQNEAQ (reference sequence). V gave up 5 bases and J gave up 2 bases, with 9 bases separating them. This CDR3 spans 13 amino acids. DNA of the CDR3: TGTGCCAGCAGCATGACAGGCAACACTGAAGCTTTCTTT. Translated: CASSMTGNTEAFF.

This clone was found once. The chain links TRBV5-6 to TRBJ1-1; D gene ambiguous. CDR3 length equals 13 residues. CDR1 is SGHDT and CDR2 is YYEEEE in the germline V gene. Trimming took off 1 base at V and 7 bases at J, with 11 bases between the two ends. The CDR3 nucleotides are TGTGCCAGCAGCTTGAGTAGGTCGGGTGAAGCTTTCTTT. Residues: CASSLSRSGEAFF.

The rearrangement uses TRBV9 and TRBJ2-7; TRBD2 is a possible D gene (6 bases). The CDR3 has 15 residues. In germline, CDR1 is SGDLS, CDR2 YYNGEE. V was trimmed by 4 bases and J by 0 bases, leaving 14 bases between them. DNA of the CDR3: TGTGCCAGCAGCCGTGATCGGGGGTTCTCCTACGAGCAGTACTTC. The encoded protein is CASSRDRGFSYEQYF. The full variable domain, rest sourced from reference TRBV9 and TRBJ2-7, is DSGVTQTPKHLITATGQRVTLRCSPRSGDLSVYWYQQSLDQGLQFLIQYYNGEERAKGNILERFSAQQFPDLHSELNLSSLELGDSALYFCASSRDRGFSYEQYFGPGTRLTVT.

This chain connects TRBV15 to TRBJ1-2; 8 bases map to TRBD1. This CDR3 region has 17 residues. From germline, CDR1 is LNHNV and CDR2 YYDKDF (reference sequence). Germline trimming cut 4 bases from V and 0 bases from J; bases unmatched to any gene: 10. The CDR3 DNA reads as TGTGCCACCAGCAAAAGACAGGGGCACCCTTCTAACTATGGCTACACCTTC. Translation gives CATSKRQGHPSNYGYTF.

CDR3: CASSQGGRESPLHF. The CDR3 nucleotides are TGTGCCAGCAGCCAAGGGGGCCGGGAGTCACCCCTCCACTTT. The chain couples TRBV4-2 to TRBJ1-6; possible D gene TRBD1, 5 bases. Germline V gives CDR1 LGHNA, CDR2 YNFKEQ. The CDR3 sequence is 14 residues long. Trimming cost V 1 base and J 10 bases, with 11 bases left between them.

In its sample, this clone was seen once. This sequence joins TRBV25-1 and TRBJ1-1; 7 bases align to TRBD1. V was clipped by 5 bases and J by 4 bases; unmatched bases: 7. CDR1 is MGHDK, CDR2 SYGVNS, per germline. This CDR3 region has 14 residues. The CDR3 DNA reads as TGTGCCAGCAGTTCCGGGACAGAGGGCACTGAAGCTTTCTTT. Translated, it gives CASSSGTEGTEAFF.

The chain is built from TRBV4-2 and TRBJ1-2; 9 nucleotides line up with TRBD1. Germline loops: CDR1 LGHNA, CDR2 YNFKEQ. Trimming removed 1 base from V and 1 base from J; junction bases left unmatched: 4. The CDR3 spans 16 residues. CDR3 coding DNA: TGTGCCAGCAGCCAAGGACAGGGGGTTAATAACTATGGCTACACCTTC. Protein: CASSQGQGVNNYGYTF.

V is TRBV6-6 and J is TRBJ2-2; tentative D call: TRBD2 (6 bases). The CDR3 loop spans 15 amino acids. Germline CDR1 MNHNY, CDR2 SVGAGI (reference sequence). Trimming left V 7 bases short and J 3 bases short, with 15 bases between. The CDR3, as DNA: TGTGCCAGCAATGGTCGCGGGAAGGACACCGGGGAGCTGTTTTTT. Residues: CASNGRGKDTGELFF.

The V gene is TRBV5-1, the J gene TRBJ2-7; TRBD1 agrees at 7 bases. The CDR3 runs 13 residues. The J segment lost 6 bases and the V segment lost 3 bases, leaving 6 bases of the junction unmatched. Germline V gene lookup returns CDR1 SGHRS and CDR2 YFSETQ. CDR3 coding DNA: TGCGCCAGCAGCTCCGACAGGGCGACCGAGCAGTACTTC. Translation: CASSSDRATEQYF.

V is TRBV3-1 (or the pseudogene TRBV3-2) and J is TRBJ1-2, with D possibly TRBD1 on 5 matching bases. The CDR3 is made up of 13 amino acids. Germline values: CDR1 LGHDT, CDR2 YNNKEL (reference sequence). V lost 2 bases to trimming and J lost 7 bases, with 11 bases between them. CDR3 region: CASSQSSGGGYTF. CDR3 nucleotides: TGTGCCAGCAGCCAATCATCCGGGGGTGGCTACACCTTC.

In its sample, this clone was seen once. Sequence at one end of the junction differs from germline and may be a read error. The chain links TRBV7-7 to TRBJ1-5; D gene ambiguous. The CDR3 contains 13 residues. Germline CDR1 SSHAT, CDR2 FNYEAQ (reference sequence). CDR3 nucleotides: TGTGCTAGCAGCTTGGCCGAAAATCAGCCCCAGCATTTT. Residues: CASSLAENQPQHF. The full variable domain, with the rest looked up from reference TRBV7-7 and TRBJ1-5, is GAGVSQSPRYKVTKRGQDVTLRCDPISSHATLYWYQQALGQGPEFLTYFNYEAQPDKSGLPSDRFSAERPEGSISTLTIQRTEQRDSAMYRCASSLAENQPQHFGDGTRLSIL.

The V call is TRBV5-1, the J call TRBJ2-7; possibly TRBD1 for D (8 bases). This CDR3 is built from 14 residues. V lost 4 bases and J lost 2, with 13 bases in between. Germline values: CDR1 SGHRS, CDR2 YFSETQ. The CDR3 loop reads CASSGTGGAYEQYF. The CDR3, as DNA: TGCGCCAGCAGCGGAACAGGGGGGGCCTACGAGCAGTACTTC.

V is TRBV19 and J is TRBJ1-3; the match to TRBD1 covers 8 bases. The CDR3 contains 16 residues. V dropped 8 bases and J dropped 2; count of bases not matched to a gene: 11. Looked up from germline, CDR1 is LNHDA and CDR2 is SQIVND (reference sequence). This CDR3 is CASRQGLGVAGNTIYF. The CDR3 bases are TGTGCCAGTCGACAGGGGCTGGGTGTCGCTGGAAACACCATATATTTT.

DNA for the CDR3: TGTGCCAGCAGCTTGGAACAGGGTTATAATTCACCCCTCCACTTT. Amino acid sequence: CASSLEQGYNSPLHF. The rearrangement links TRBV5-8 to TRBJ1-6; tentative D call: TRBD1 (6 bases). The germline V gene has CDR1 SGHTS and CDR2 YDEGEE. Trimming left V 0 bases short and J 4 bases short, with 8 bases between. This CDR3 has 15 residues. Full variable domain (outside the CDR3, taken from reference TRBV5-8 and TRBJ1-6): EAGVTQSPTHLIKTRGQQATLRCSPISGHTSVYWYQQALGLGLQFLLWYDEGEERNRGNFPPRFSGRQFPNYSSELNVNALELEDSALYLCASSLEQGYNSPLHFGNGTRLTVT.

V is TRBV25-1 and J is TRBJ1-2; D gene unclear. Trimming left V 1 base short and J 7 bases short, with 10 bases between. This CDR3 region has 13 residues. Germline V gives CDR1 MGHDK, CDR2 SYGVNS. This chain's CDR3 is CASSESGGRGYTF. The CDR3 coding sequence is TGTGCCAGCAGTGAATCGGGAGGTCGTGGCTACACCTTC.

The chain recombines TRBV7-8 with TRBJ1-1; 8 bases line up with TRBD1. Germline assignment: CDR1 SGHVS and CDR2 FQNEAQ. The CDR3 consists of 14 residues. V was pared by 6 bases and J by 3 bases, with 6 bases of the junction left unmatched. The CDR3 nucleotides read TGTGCCAGCAGGGACAGGGTCTGGGACACTGAAGCTTTCTTT. Amino acids: CASRDRVWDTEAFF.

This clone was counted between two and nine times. CDR3 nucleotide sequence: TGTGCCTGGAGGGGACAGTTAATGAACACTGAAGCTTTCTTT. The encoded protein is CAWRGQLMNTEAFF. The genes are TRBV30 and TRBJ1-1; 7 bases fit TRBD1. Unmatched junction bases numbered 4, after V lost 3 bases and J lost 0 bases. This CDR3 has 14 residues. Looked up from germline, CDR1 is GTSNPN and CDR2 is SVGIG (reference sequence). Full variable domain (outside the CDR3, taken from reference TRBV30 and TRBJ1-1): SQTIHQWPATLVQPVGSPLSLECTVEGTSNPNLYWYRQAAGRGLQLLFYSVGIGQISSEVPQNLSASRPQDRQFILSSKKLLLSDSGFYLCAWRGQLMNTEAFFGQGTRLTVV.